This passage covers 29 T cell receptor beta chains from one sample sequenced in a study of identical twins. Each CDR3 protein is one row after TCRdb ran MiXCR on the 5' RACE reads. The table includes 200,000 to 250,000 distinct CDR3 sequences, under 12% detected once. Sequencing was done on a sample of memory T cells sorted from blood. The receptors stem from a man between 50 and 59 years old in good health.

This clonotype was recorded a few times. V usage is TRBV30 and J usage is TRBJ1-5, with D possibly being TRBD1 (6 bases). The V end lost 5 bases, the J end lost 2 bases, and 13 bases lay between the germline ends. This CDR3 has 14 amino acids. Germline values: CDR1 GTSNPN, CDR2 SVGIG (reference sequence). The CDR3 spells CAWAYSGGNQPQHF. In nucleotides, the CDR3 is TGTGCCTGGGCATACTCAGGGGGCAATCAGCCCCAGCATTTT.

This clonotype was seen repeatedly, ten times or more. The CDR3: CASSQGLVSPYNEQFF. For the CDR3, the DNA is TGCGCCAGCAGCCAAGGTCTGGTCTCTCCCTACAATGAGCAGTTCTTC. The chain couples TRBV4-3 to TRBJ2-1; D remains unclear. The CDR3 is 16 amino acids. From germline, CDR1 is LGHNA and CDR2 YSLEER. V lost 1 base and J lost 2, with 12 bases in between.

The V and J genes are TRBV9 and TRBJ1-1; D gene unclear. CDR1 is SGDLS and CDR2 is YYNGEE in the germline V gene. The germline V and J ends were trimmed by 3 bases and 1 base, with 7 bases remaining between them. The CDR3 is made up of 13 amino acids. CDR3 in amino acids: CASSAYPNTEAFF. The CDR3 nucleotides read TGTGCCAGCAGCGCTTACCCGAACACTGAAGCTTTCTTT.

This clonotype was counted many times. The genes are TRBV9 and TRBJ1-2; tentatively, D is TRBD1 (5 bases). Germline V lookup: CDR1 SGDLS, CDR2 YYNGEE. V was cut by 3 bases and J by 6 bases, with 18 bases left in between. The CDR3 extends over 15 amino acids. CDR3 nucleotides: TGTGCCAGCAGCGCCAACCGTGGGGGTACGGATGGCTACACCTTC. It codes for CASSANRGGTDGYTF.

This clonotype has at least ten counts. The chain joins TRBV16 to TRBJ2-2, with D perhaps matching TRBD1 (5 bases). The CDR3 is 14 amino acids. V dropped 6 bases and J dropped 6 bases, with 14 bases sitting between them. Germline values: CDR1 KGHSY, CDR2 FQNENV. The CDR3, as DNA: TGTGCCAGCAGTTCGGCAGGGTTCCCCGGGGAGCTGTTTTTT. Protein sequence: CASSSAGFPGELFF.

This clonotype was observed many times. This chain links TRBV20-1 with TRBJ2-5; 9 bases agree with TRBD1. The CDR3 consists of 16 residues. Germline V gene sequence: CDR1 DFQATT, CDR2 SNEGSKA (reference sequence). Losses at the gene ends were 4 bases for V and 4 bases for J; bases not matched to a gene: 13. The CDR3, as DNA: TGCAGTGCTAATCAAGGACAGGGGATTGATTTAGAGACCCAGTACTTC. It codes for CSANQGQGIDLETQYF.

This clonotype occurred many times. The chain uses TRBV12-3 or TRBV12-4 and TRBJ1-5; 7 bases map to TRBD1. CDR3 length: 17 amino acids. V trimming: 6 bases; J trimming: 7 bases; junction bases outside the gene matches: 18. DNA for the CDR3: TGTGCCAGCAGCCAGACAGGGAGCCTTCTTTCGGAACAGCCCCAGCATTTT. Translation gives CASSQTGSLLSEQPQHF.

This clonotype was found many times. The chain carries TRBV12-3 or TRBV12-4 and TRBJ2-7; 8 nucleotides line up with TRBD1. This CDR3 region has 16 residues. The V gene end was trimmed by 5 bases and the J gene end by 3 bases; junction bases not matched to a gene: 12. Written as DNA, the CDR3 is TGTGCCAGCAGTCCTTCACGGTCGGACAGGGTCTACGAGCAGTACTTC. It translates to CASSPSRSDRVYEQYF.

The rearrangement links TRBV20-1 to TRBJ2-3; a weak D match, TRBD1 (5 bases). Trimming took 0 bases from V and 4 from J, leaving 11 bases between them. This CDR3 is built from 14 residues. CDR1 and CDR2 from the germline V gene are DFQATT and SNEGSKA (reference sequence). This CDR3 reads CSARDWLGADTQYF. The CDR3 DNA follows: TGCAGTGCTAGAGATTGGCTAGGGGCAGATACGCAGTATTTT.

The CDR3 spells CASSLVGTLRTEAFF. The CDR3 region has the DNA TGTGCCAGCAGCTTAGTCGGAACTCTGCGCACTGAAGCTTTCTTT. The V gene is TRBV7-9, the J gene TRBJ1-1; D gene uncertain. This CDR3 is 15 amino acids long. Trimming took off 1 base at V and 4 bases at J, with 13 bases between the two ends. Germline CDR1 reads SEHNR; CDR2 reads FQNEAQ (reference sequence).

Many counts were recorded for this clonotype. V is TRBV5-5 and J is TRBJ2-5; D ambiguous. The CDR3 contains 16 residues. V lost 4 bases and J lost 2, with 18 bases in between. CDR1 and CDR2 from the germline V gene are SGHKS and YYEKEE (reference sequence). The CDR3 DNA sequence: TGTGCCAGCAGCCCAACTGCGTGGACCGCTCAAGAGACCCAGTACTTC. Its protein product is CASSPTAWTAQETQYF.

For the CDR3, the DNA is TGCAGTGCTAGTCAACGGGTGGATACGCAGTATTTT. This sequence encodes CSASQRVDTQYF. This chain joins TRBV20-1 and TRBJ2-3; D is unresolved. V was cut by 3 bases and J by 6 bases, with 10 bases left in between. Germline assignment: CDR1 DFQATT and CDR2 SNEGSKA (reference sequence). This CDR3 has 12 residues.

This clonotype was detected many times. This chain joins TRBV4-3 and TRBJ2-1, with 8 bases aligning to TRBD2. CDR3 size: 15 residues. Looked up from germline, CDR1 is LGHNA and CDR2 is YSLEER. Trimming removed 5 bases from V and 2 bases from J; junction bases left unmatched: 5. As DNA, the CDR3 is TGCGCCAGCAGCGCGGGACTAGTTGCCTACAATGAGCAGTTCTTC. As protein: CASSAGLVAYNEQFF.

This clonotype was detected ten times or more. This rearrangement joins TRBV29-1 to TRBJ1-2; weak D call: TRBD1 (5 bases). Germline-derived CDR1 and CDR2 are SQVTM and ANQGSEA. Trimming removed 6 bases from V and 0 bases from J, with 17 bases in between. The CDR3 has 15 amino acids. The CDR3 is CSVGSGTAANYGYTF. The DNA of the CDR3 is TGCAGCGTCGGTTCCGGGACGGCAGCTAACTATGGCTACACCTTC.

The chain joins TRBV28 to TRBJ2-7; 8 bases map to TRBD1. The ends lost 2 bases at V and 6 bases at J; junction bases unmatched: 6. Germline assignment: CDR1 MDHEN and CDR2 SYDVKM. The CDR3 is 14 residues long. Here the CDR3 DNA reads TGTGCCAGCAGTTTAGGGACAGGCTTGAGCGAGCAGTACTTC. Translated, it gives CASSLGTGLSEQYF. The full variable domain, in which reference TRBV28 and TRBJ2-7 provide the parts outside the CDR3, is DVKVTQSSRYLVKRTGEKVFLECVQDMDHENMFWYRQDPGLGLRLIYFSYDVKMKEKGDIPEGYSVSREKKERFSLILESASTNQTSMYLCASSLGTGLSEQYFGPGTRLTVT.

This clonotype was found many times. The chain carries TRBV5-1 and TRBJ2-2; 10 positions match TRBD2. CDR3 length: 18 residues. V shed 5 bases, J shed 0 bases, and the junction held 10 bases outside the gene matches. Germline CDR1 SGHRS, CDR2 YFSETQ. As DNA, the CDR3 is TGCGCCAGCAGAGGTAGCGGGAGGACTCAGACGAACACCGGGGAGCTGTTTTTT. Translation gives CASRGSGRTQTNTGELFF.

This clonotype was counted at least ten times. J is TRBJ2-7 and V is TRBV6-6; no clear D gene. Germline CDR1 reads MNHNY; CDR2 reads SVGAGI (reference sequence). Trimming shortened V by 2 bases and J by 4 bases, and 9 bases separated the two germline ends. The length of the CDR3 is 13 residues. The CDR3 sequence is CASSYPDQYEQYF. Written as DNA, the CDR3 is TGTGCCAGCAGTTACCCCGATCAGTACGAGCAGTACTTC.

Note on this clonotype: A much larger clone is a single base away; this may be a read error. J is TRBJ1-5 and V is TRBV15; the D is unclear. The CDR3 loop spans 12 amino acids. V shed 0 bases and J shed 9 bases, with 6 bases lying between them. Germline loops: CDR1 LNHNV, CDR2 YYDKDF (reference sequence). In DNA form, the CDR3 reads TGTGCCACCAGCAGAGACCATCGGCCCCAGCATTTT. This gives the protein CATSRDHRPQHF.

The V call is TRBV5-1, the J call TRBJ2-7, with D perhaps TRBD1 (6 bases). CDR1 is SGHRS, CDR2 YFSETQ, per germline. The V end was cut by 8 bases, the J end by 0 bases, with 12 bases between. CDR3 length equals 13 residues. CDR3 nucleotide sequence: TGCGCCAGTATGGGGACATTCTCCTACGAGCAGTACTTC. Its protein product is CASMGTFSYEQYF.

The V call is TRBV7-2, the J call TRBJ2-7, with D tentatively TRBD2 (5 bases). The CDR3 has 14 amino acids. Germline CDR1 reads SGHTA; CDR2 reads FQGNSA. V was shortened by 1 base and J by 2 bases, with 9 bases between the two germline ends. CDR3 in DNA: TGTGCCAGCAGCTTAGAGCGGAGCGCCTACGAGCAGTACTTC. Translating gives CASSLERSAYEQYF.

Ten or more counts support this clonotype. The chain joins TRBV10-3 to TRBJ1-1; perhaps TRBD1 as D (5 bases). The germline V gene encodes CDR1 ENHRY and CDR2 SYGVKD. Trimming took 4 bases from V and 3 from J, leaving 9 bases between them. This CDR3 has 13 residues. The CDR3 sequence is CAISVGGDTEAFF. The CDR3 nucleotides are TGTGCCATCAGTGTTGGGGGAGACACTGAAGCTTTCTTT.

In this sample, this clonotype turned up many times. V and J are TRBV6-4 and TRBJ2-3; 8 nucleotides match TRBD2. The CDR3 covers 15 residues. The V gene end was trimmed by 8 bases and the J gene end by 1 base; junction bases not matched to a gene: 8. CDR1 is MRHNA and CDR2 is SNTAGT in the germline V gene. CDR3 loop: CASSPAGVGTDTQYF. The DNA of the CDR3 is TGTGCCAGCTCCCCAGCGGGAGTAGGCACAGATACGCAGTATTTT.

The V gene is TRBV15, the J gene TRBJ1-4; 8 bases match TRBD1. The CDR3 covers 16 residues. Germline lookup yields CDR1 LNHNV and CDR2 YYDKDF (reference sequence). The V segment lost 2 bases and the J segment 11 bases; nucleotides outside the gene matches: 13. This CDR3 is CATSRSTQGAREKLFF. The CDR3 nucleotides read TGTGCCACCAGCAGAAGTACCCAGGGGGCGAGGGAGAAACTGTTTTTT.

This clonotype was detected a few times. The V gene is TRBV6-1, the J gene TRBJ1-5; D is unresolved. This CDR3 contains 16 residues. Germline CDR1 reads MNHNS; CDR2 reads SASEGT. V lost 6 bases, J lost 5 bases, and 20 bases lay in between. The CDR3 DNA reads TGTGCCAGCAGACCCGCGCGGGGTCTTAATCATCAGCCCCAGCATTTT. Encoded protein: CASRPARGLNHQPQHF.

This clonotype was seen many times. This rearrangement joins TRBV29-1 to TRBJ2-7; 9 nucleotides agree with TRBD1. Per germline, CDR1 SQVTM and CDR2 ANQGSEA. V shed 5 bases, J shed 0 bases, and the junction held 8 bases outside the gene matches. CDR3 size: 15 residues. This CDR3 reads CSVLTGGPLSYEQYF. The CDR3 region has the DNA TGCAGCGTTCTAACAGGGGGCCCCCTCTCCTACGAGCAGTACTTC.

There are many counts of this clonotype. The genes are TRBV5-1 and TRBJ2-3; 10 positions match TRBD1. With V trimmed by 1 base and J by 4 bases, 15 bases remained unmatched. Germline CDR1 reads SGHRS; CDR2 reads YFSETQ. CDR3 length equals 19 residues. In DNA form, the CDR3 reads TGCGCCAGCAGCTTGTGGGGGCACTCTGGACAGGGGGGCCCAGATACGCAGTATTTT. It translates to CASSLWGHSGQGGPDTQYF.

This chain joins TRBV28 and TRBJ2-1; D is uncertain. Germline V gives CDR1 MDHEN, CDR2 SYDVKM. The CDR3 runs 14 residues. V lost 7 bases and J lost 7, with 17 bases in between. CDR3 DNA sequence: TGTGCCAGCACTTCCGGACCAATTCTGAATGAGCAGTTCTTC. It translates to CASTSGPILNEQFF.

This clonotype was counted ten times or more. The rearrangement joins TRBV19 to TRBJ2-5, with TRBD1 identical over 9 bases. Germline-derived CDR1 and CDR2 are LNHDA and SQIVND (reference sequence). V trimming: 6 bases; J trimming: 5 bases; junction bases outside the gene matches: 7. The CDR3 sequence is 14 residues long. CDR3 protein: CASSRTGTGETQYF. CDR3 coding DNA: TGTGCCAGTAGCCGGACAGGGACAGGGGAGACCCAGTACTTC.

This clonotype was recorded at least ten times. This CDR3 reads CASSAKGTRENIQYF. The CDR3 DNA reads TGTGCCAGCAGCGCCAAAGGGACACGGGAAAACATTCAGTACTTC. The chain has TRBV28 and TRBJ2-4, with D possibly being TRBD1 (6 bases). The CDR3 runs 15 residues. The V gene lost 6 bases and the J gene lost 5 bases, with 17 bases spanning the gap. From germline, CDR1 is MDHEN and CDR2 SYDVKM.